The 28 T cell receptor beta chains below all came from one sample that was sequenced in a study of PD-1 blockade in classical Hodgkin lymphoma. Time point noted: cycle 4 day 1 (C4D1), after 6 weeks of nivolumab. Relapse after autologous stem cell transplantation occurred in every patient, and brentuximab vedotin exposure varied. Produced via immunoSEQ multiplex PCR; TCRdb's table is partial and in-frame only. Of thousands of clones in the sample, 70% to 85% were seen once. The sample consisted of peripheral blood mononuclear cells (PBMCs), taken before the fourth cycle of nivolumab. Receptors were obtained from a human donor with classical Hodgkin lymphoma.

The CDR3 nucleotides read TGTGCCAGCACCTCCCTGGGCAGGGAGAACACCGGGGAGCTGTTTTTT. The encoded protein is CASTSLGRENTGELFF. The chain uses TRBV13 and TRBJ2-2, with a weak D call TRBD1 (5 bases). The germline gives CDR1 PRHDT, CDR2 FYEKMQ (reference sequence). Deletions cut 7 bases from V and 1 base from J, with 16 bases between. This CDR3 is 16 amino acids long.

Worth noting for this clone: The junction does not match germline at one end; this may be a read error. The chain carries TRBV5-4 and TRBJ1-3; D not certain. Germline lookup yields CDR1 SGHNT and CDR2 YYREEE (reference sequence). The CDR3 spans 14 residues. The CDR3 coding sequence is TGCGCCAGCAGCCAAGACTGGGTCCTTGACACCATATATTTT. It translates to CASSQDWVLDTIYF.

The rearrangement links TRBV7-2 to TRBJ1-2; D may be TRBD1 (6 bases). CDR1 SGHTA and CDR2 FQGNSA come from the germline V gene. This CDR3 is built from 14 residues. Trimming removed 5 bases at V and 4 bases at J, with 14 bases between. This chain's CDR3 is CASSPGQTFYGYTF. DNA of the CDR3: TGTGCCAGCAGCCCCGGACAGACCTTCTATGGCTACACCTTC.

This rearrangement joins TRBV7-9 to TRBJ2-3; TRBD2 matches 11 bases. Trimming took 5 bases from V and 2 from J; bases not matched to a gene: 6. The CDR3 is 16 residues long. CDR1 and CDR2 from the germline V gene are SEHNR and FQNEAQ (reference sequence). DNA for the CDR3: TGTGCCAGCAGCCAAGGACTAGCGGGTCTCACAGATACGCAGTATTTT. It specifies CASSQGLAGLTDTQYF.

This chain joins TRBV5-1 and TRBJ1-1; D gene ambiguous. This CDR3 is 14 amino acids long. The V gene lost 0 bases and the J gene lost 1 base, with 7 bases spanning the gap. Germline CDR1 and CDR2: SGHRS and YFSETQ. DNA for the CDR3: TGCGCCAGCAGCTTGGACGGAACGAACACTGAAGCTTTCTTT. It codes for CASSLDGTNTEAFF.

This clone showed up just once. V and J are TRBV2 and TRBJ2-5; 10 bases are shared with TRBD2. The CDR3 loop spans 13 amino acids. CDR1 is SNHLY and CDR2 is FYNNEI in the germline V gene. The V and J ends lost 9 bases and 5 bases, in that order; junction bases with no gene match: 6. The CDR3 region is CARSGGGRETQYF. The CDR3 DNA follows: TGTGCCAGAAGCGGGGGGGGCCGGGAGACCCAGTACTTC.

The chain recombines TRBV5-1 with TRBJ2-2; D gene ambiguous. Trimming shortened V by 1 base and J by 6 bases, and 10 bases separated the two germline ends. The CDR3 covers 14 residues. The germline V gene encodes CDR1 SGHRS and CDR2 YFSETQ. CDR3 DNA sequence: TGCGCCAGCAGCTTGACATGGGTTGCCGGGGAGCTGTTTTTT. It translates to CASSLTWVAGELFF. The entire variable domain, with the rest obtained from reference TRBV5-1 and TRBJ2-2, is as follows: KAGVTQTPRYLIKTRGQQVTLSCSPISGHRSVSWYQQTPGQGLQFLFEYFSETQRNKGNFPGRFSGRQFSNSRSEMNVSTLELGDSALYLCASSLTWVAGELFFGEGSRLTVL.

This rearrangement joins TRBV5-1 to TRBJ2-2, with 7 bases that match TRBD2. Trimming took 4 bases from V and 4 from J; bases not matched to a gene: 7. The CDR3 is made up of 15 amino acids. Per the germline V gene, CDR1 is SGHRS and CDR2 is YFSETQ. As DNA, the CDR3 is TGCGCCAGCAGCGTCCCTTTAGCGGGCACCGGGGAGCTGTTTTTT. Its protein product is CASSVPLAGTGELFF.

The gene calls are TRBV6-5 and TRBJ1-2, with TRBD1 as a possible D gene (6 bases). Between the trimmed V and J ends, which lost 10 bases and 6 bases, there was a span of 18 bases. CDR1 MNHEY and CDR2 SVGAGI come from the germline V gene. The CDR3 runs to 13 residues. DNA of the CDR3: TGTGCCACCGCCCGACAGGCCTCTAATGGCTACACCTTC. Translated: CATARQASNGYTF.

The chain couples TRBV9 to TRBJ2-1; TRBD1 or TRBD2 may be the D gene (5 bases each). V was shortened by 3 bases and J by 10 bases, with 20 bases between the two germline ends. The CDR3 covers 15 residues. Germline V gene lookup returns CDR1 SGDLS and CDR2 YYNGEE. CDR3 sequence (DNA): TGTGCCAGCAGCGCCCACTTCTCGGTGGGGACCGAGCAGTTCTTC. As protein: CASSAHFSVGTEQFF.

The chain recombines TRBV5-4 with TRBJ2-1; a weak D match, TRBD2 (6 bases). This CDR3 region has 15 residues. V lost 3 bases and J lost 8, with 18 bases in between. Germline CDR1 SGHNT, CDR2 YYREEE (reference sequence). The CDR3 sequence is CASSSPGVNHDEQFF. The CDR3 bases are TGTGCCAGCAGCTCCCCGGGGGTTAATCATGATGAGCAGTTCTTC. The full variable domain, completed using reference TRBV5-4 and TRBJ2-1, is ETGVTQSPTHLIKTRGQQVTLRCSSQSGHNTVSWYQQALGQGPQFIFQYYREEENGRGNFPPRFSGLQFPNYSSELNVNALELDDSALYLCASSSPGVNHDEQFFGPGTRLTVL.

This chain uses TRBV6-5 with TRBJ1-5; D gene ambiguous. The CDR3 contains 15 residues. CDR1 and CDR2 (germline): MNHEY, SVGAGI. Trimming removed 3 bases at V and 4 bases at J, with 13 bases between. Here the CDR3 reads CASSYGNRGNQPQHF. As DNA, the CDR3 is TGTGCCAGCAGTTATGGTAATCGAGGGAATCAGCCCCAGCATTTT.

The chain uses TRBV10-3 and TRBJ2-3; D not certain. The V and J ends lost 2 bases and 11 bases respectively, with 11 bases between them. CDR3 size: 12 residues. CDR1 and CDR2 (germline): ENHRY, SYGVKD. CDR3 sequence reads: CAISERQLGQYF. Here the CDR3 DNA reads TGTGCCATCAGTGAGAGACAACTCGGGCAGTATTTT.

The chain couples TRBV28 to TRBJ1-2, with 7 bases that match TRBD1. The CDR3 length is 17 residues. Per the germline V gene, CDR1 is MDHEN and CDR2 is SYDVKM. J lost 1 base, V lost 1 base, and 9 bases had no gene match. The CDR3 spells CASSLSYFGTVNYGYTF. CDR3 DNA: TGTGCCAGCAGTTTATCCTACTTTGGGACAGTTAACTATGGCTACACCTTC.

The chain employs TRBV7-2 and TRBJ2-3, with D unresolved. Germline V CDR1 and CDR2: SGHTA, FQGNSA. V shed 1 base and J shed 1 base, with 6 bases lying between them. This CDR3 region has 14 residues. CDR3 nucleotides: TGTGCCAGCAGCTTAGTACACGGCACAGATACGCAGTATTTT. Translated: CASSLVHGTDTQYF.

This chain uses TRBV5-4 with TRBJ2-2, with TRBD1 matching over 9 bases. Losses at the gene ends were 2 bases for V and 7 bases for J; bases not matched to a gene: 6. Germline V CDR1 and CDR2: SGHNT, YYREEE (reference sequence). The length of the CDR3 is 15 residues. The DNA of the CDR3 is TGTGCCAGCAGCTTCTTACAGGGGGCGGTCGGGGAGCTGTTTTTT. Its translation: CASSFLQGAVGELFF.

This clone came up a few times. The chain is built from TRBV2 and TRBJ1-6, with TRBD1 as a possible D gene (6 bases). CDR1 is SNHLY, CDR2 FYNNEI, per germline. The V end lost 9 bases, the J end lost 7 bases, and 19 bases lay between the germline ends. The CDR3 extends over 15 amino acids. Here the CDR3 reads CARREARGVNSPLHF. As DNA, the CDR3 is TGTGCCAGACGGGAGGCCAGGGGCGTCAATTCACCCCTCCACTTT.

The chain couples TRBV18 to TRBJ1-1; D not resolved. There are 15 residues in the CDR3. The ends were cut back, 3 bases at V and 0 bases at J, with 11 bases in the middle. Looked up from germline, CDR1 is KGHSH and CDR2 is LQKENI. The CDR3 here is CASSPGRLLNTEAFF. In nucleotides, the CDR3 is TGTGCCAGCTCACCTGGTCGGCTTTTGAACACTGAAGCTTTCTTT.

This clone appeared once. The chain couples TRBV2 to TRBJ2-7; D not resolved. V lost 6 bases and J lost 2, with 14 bases in between. Germline V lookup: CDR1 SNHLY, CDR2 FYNNEI. The CDR3 runs to 14 residues. CDR3 sequence reads: CASSRRVQTYEQYF. Here the CDR3 DNA reads TGTGCCAGCAGCCGTAGGGTCCAGACCTACGAGCAGTACTTC.

The chain is built from TRBV19 and TRBJ1-2; 12 nucleotides agree with TRBD1. The germline V gene encodes CDR1 LNHDA and CDR2 SQIVND (reference sequence). This CDR3 comprises 15 residues. V dropped 10 bases and J dropped 6; count of bases not matched to a gene: 12. The DNA for the CDR3 is TGTGCCACTAAAGAACACGGGACAGGGGGCCATGGCTACACCTTC. As protein: CATKEHGTGGHGYTF.

The gene calls are TRBV4-1 and TRBJ1-1, with D unresolved. V was trimmed by 0 bases and J by 0 bases, leaving 11 bases between them. The CDR3 runs 16 residues. Germline loops: CDR1 MGHRA, CDR2 YSYEKL. The CDR3: CASSQDHIAMNTEAFF. CDR3 in DNA: TGCGCCAGCAGCCAAGACCACATTGCCATGAACACTGAAGCTTTCTTT.

The chain carries TRBV9 and TRBJ2-2; 9 bases match TRBD2. J was trimmed by 7 bases and V by 0 bases; bases with no gene match: 10. The germline V gene has CDR1 SGDLS and CDR2 YYNGEE. CDR3 length: 17 residues. The CDR3 bases are TGTGCCAGCAGCGTAGATGCGGCGGGGGGGCCTCTCGGGGAGCTGTTTTTT. Amino acids: CASSVDAAGGPLGELFF. Filled out from reference TRBV9 and TRBJ2-2, the complete variable domain reads DSGVTQTPKHLITATGQRVTLRCSPRSGDLSVYWYQQSLDQGLQFLIQYYNGEERAKGNILERFSAQQFPDLHSELNLSSLELGDSALYFCASSVDAAGGPLGELFFGEGSRLTVL.

This rearrangement joins TRBV29-1 to TRBJ2-1; tentative D call: TRBD2 (5 bases). Germline-derived CDR1 and CDR2 are SQVTM and ANQGSEA. The V end lost 6 bases, the J end lost 4 bases, and 10 bases lay between the germline ends. The CDR3 has 12 residues. CDR3 sequence: CSVITGYNEQFF. Here the CDR3 DNA reads TGCAGCGTCATCACGGGGTACAATGAGCAGTTCTTC.

A remark on this clone: At one end the junction does not follow the germline gene, possibly because of a read error. The genes are TRBV6-5 and TRBJ1-2; possibly TRBD1 for D (6 bases). The germline gives CDR1 MNHEY, CDR2 SVGAGI. The CDR3 loop spans 14 amino acids. CDR3 bases: TGTGCCAGCATTTACACGACAGGAGCTCATGGCTACACCTTC. It specifies CASIYTTGAHGYTF.

Here the CDR3 DNA reads TGCGCCAGCAGCTTCCAGGGGCAGGTCACAACTAATGAAAAACTGTTTTTT. Its protein product is CASSFQGQVTTNEKLFF. The genes are TRBV5-1 and TRBJ1-4, with a weak D call TRBD1 (6 bases). The CDR3 runs 17 residues. Trimming took 2 bases from V and 0 from J, leaving 14 bases between them. Looked up from germline, CDR1 is SGHRS and CDR2 is YFSETQ.

The chain links TRBV19 to TRBJ1-2; TRBD1 matches at 9 bases. Germline V lookup: CDR1 LNHDA, CDR2 SQIVND (reference sequence). After removal of 5 bases from V and 8 bases from J, the junction contained 9 bases not matched to a gene. This CDR3 is 14 amino acids long. The CDR3 DNA is TGTGCCAGTAGTTTGAGGGACAGGGTAGGCGGCTACACCTTC. Translation: CASSLRDRVGGYTF.

The rearrangement uses TRBV11-2 and TRBJ2-7, with TRBD1 matching over 9 bases. Germline V lookup: CDR1 SGHAT, CDR2 FQNNGV. V lost 5 bases to trimming and J lost 5 bases; unmatched junction nucleotides: 10. CDR3 size: 15 residues. CDR3 bases: TGTGCCAGCAGCCAGCTGGACAGGGGTTTGAACGAGCAGTACTTC. Translating gives CASSQLDRGLNEQYF.

This clone is large (0.1 to 1%). CDR3 DNA sequence: TGTGCCAGCAGTGCACTTCCCGACAGCAGCAATCAGCCCCAGCATTTT. Its translation: CASSALPDSSNQPQHF. The chain joins TRBV28 to TRBJ1-5; weak D call: TRBD1 (5 bases). Germline V lookup: CDR1 MDHEN, CDR2 SYDVKM. The CDR3 runs 16 residues. V lost 5 bases and J 1 base, leaving 15 bases between the germline ends.